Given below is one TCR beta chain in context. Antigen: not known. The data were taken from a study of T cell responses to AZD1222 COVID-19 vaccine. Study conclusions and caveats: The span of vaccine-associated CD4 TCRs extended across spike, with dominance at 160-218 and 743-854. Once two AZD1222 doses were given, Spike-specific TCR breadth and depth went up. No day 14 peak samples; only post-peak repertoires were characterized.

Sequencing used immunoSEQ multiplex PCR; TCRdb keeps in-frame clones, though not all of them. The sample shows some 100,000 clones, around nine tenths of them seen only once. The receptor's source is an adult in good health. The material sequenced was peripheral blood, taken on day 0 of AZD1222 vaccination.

In DNA form, the CDR3 reads TGTGCCAGCAGCCTAGGACAGGCTTTCTCCTACGAGCAGTACTTC. This translates into CASSLGQAFSYEQYF. The genes are TRBV6-5 and TRBJ2-7; 7 bases agree with TRBD1. Looked up from germline, CDR1 is MNHEY and CDR2 is SVGAGI. The CDR3 sequence is 15 residues long. J gave up 0 bases and V 6 bases, and 8 bases lay outside the gene matches.